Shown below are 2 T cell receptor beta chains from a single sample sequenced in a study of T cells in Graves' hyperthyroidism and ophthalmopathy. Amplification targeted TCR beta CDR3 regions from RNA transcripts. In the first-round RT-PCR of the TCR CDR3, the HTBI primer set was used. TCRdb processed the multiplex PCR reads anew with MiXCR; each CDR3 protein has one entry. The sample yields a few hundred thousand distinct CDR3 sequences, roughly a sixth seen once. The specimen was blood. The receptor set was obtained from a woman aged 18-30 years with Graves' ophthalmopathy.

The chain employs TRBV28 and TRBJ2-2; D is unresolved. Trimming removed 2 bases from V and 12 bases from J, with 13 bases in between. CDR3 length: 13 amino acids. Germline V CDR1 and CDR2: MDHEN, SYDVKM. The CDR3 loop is CASSLNHEMKLFF. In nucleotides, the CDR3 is TGTGCCAGCAGTTTAAACCACGAAATGAAGCTGTTTTTT.

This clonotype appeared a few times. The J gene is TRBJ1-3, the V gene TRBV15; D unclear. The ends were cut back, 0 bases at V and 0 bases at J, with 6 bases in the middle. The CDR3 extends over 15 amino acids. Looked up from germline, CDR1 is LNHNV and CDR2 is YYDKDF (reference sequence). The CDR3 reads CATSRDRPSGNTIYF. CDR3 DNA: TGTGCCACCAGCAGAGATAGGCCCTCTGGAAACACCATATATTTT.